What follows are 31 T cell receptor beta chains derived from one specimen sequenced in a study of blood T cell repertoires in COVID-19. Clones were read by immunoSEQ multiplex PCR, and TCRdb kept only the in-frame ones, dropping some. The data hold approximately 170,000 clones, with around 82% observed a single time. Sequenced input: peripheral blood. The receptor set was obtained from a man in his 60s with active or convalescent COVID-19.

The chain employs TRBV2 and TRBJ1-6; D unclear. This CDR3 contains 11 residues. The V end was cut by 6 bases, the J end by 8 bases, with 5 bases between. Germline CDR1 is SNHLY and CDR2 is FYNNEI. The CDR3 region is CASRRYSPLHF. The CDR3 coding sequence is TGTGCCAGCAGGCGGTATTCACCCCTCCACTTT.

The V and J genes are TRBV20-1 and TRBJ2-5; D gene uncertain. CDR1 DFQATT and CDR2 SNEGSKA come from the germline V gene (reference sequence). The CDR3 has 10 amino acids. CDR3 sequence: CGVSSETQYF. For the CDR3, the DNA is TGCGGAGTTTCCAGCGAGACCCAGTACTTC.

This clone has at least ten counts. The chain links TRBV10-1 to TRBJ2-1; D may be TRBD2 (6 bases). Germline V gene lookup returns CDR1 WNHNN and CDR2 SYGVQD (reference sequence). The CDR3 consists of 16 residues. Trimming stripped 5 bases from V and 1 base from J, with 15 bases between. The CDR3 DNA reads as TGCGCCAGCAGTAGCGGGTTCGTGAAATCCTACAATGAGCAGTTCTTC. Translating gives CASSSGFVKSYNEQFF.

CDR3 bases: TGTGCCAGCCGAGGGACAGCTTATAATTCACCCCTCCACTTT. Translation gives CASRGTAYNSPLHF. The chain carries TRBV14 and TRBJ1-6; 7 bases agree with TRBD1. The CDR3 is made up of 14 amino acids. The V and J ends lost 8 bases and 4 bases, in that order; junction bases with no gene match: 5. Germline values: CDR1 SGHDN, CDR2 FVKESK.

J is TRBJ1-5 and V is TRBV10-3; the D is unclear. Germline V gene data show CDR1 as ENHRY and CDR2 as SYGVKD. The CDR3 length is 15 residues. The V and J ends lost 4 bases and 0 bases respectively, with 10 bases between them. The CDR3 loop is CAISVGSNSNQPQHF. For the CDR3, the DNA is TGTGCCATCAGTGTGGGCAGTAATAGCAATCAGCCCCAGCATTTT.

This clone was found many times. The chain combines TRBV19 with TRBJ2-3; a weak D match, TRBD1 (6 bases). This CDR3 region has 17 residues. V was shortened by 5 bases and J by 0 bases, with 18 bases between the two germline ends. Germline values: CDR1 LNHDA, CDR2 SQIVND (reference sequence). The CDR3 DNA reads TGTGCCAGTAGTGACTGGGGGCTCCGAACTAGCACAGATACGCAGTATTTT. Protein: CASSDWGLRTSTDTQYF.

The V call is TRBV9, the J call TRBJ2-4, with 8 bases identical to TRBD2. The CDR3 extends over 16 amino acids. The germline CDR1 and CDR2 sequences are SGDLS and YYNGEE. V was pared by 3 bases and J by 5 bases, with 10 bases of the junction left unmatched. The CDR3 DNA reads TGTGCCAGCAGCGCGGGGAAGCGGGAGTTTGAAAACATTCAGTACTTC. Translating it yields CASSAGKREFENIQYF.

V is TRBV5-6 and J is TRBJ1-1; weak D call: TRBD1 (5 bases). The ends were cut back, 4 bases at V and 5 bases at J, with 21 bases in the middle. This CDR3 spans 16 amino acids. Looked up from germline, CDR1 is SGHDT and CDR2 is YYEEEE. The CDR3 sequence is CASSPLIAGRRTEAFF. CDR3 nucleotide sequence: TGTGCCAGCAGCCCCCTGATCGCGGGGCGCCGGACTGAAGCTTTCTTT.

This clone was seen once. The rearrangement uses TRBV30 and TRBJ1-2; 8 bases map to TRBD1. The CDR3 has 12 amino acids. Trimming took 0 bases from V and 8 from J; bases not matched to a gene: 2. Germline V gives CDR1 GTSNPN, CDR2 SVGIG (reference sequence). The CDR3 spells CAWSVQGGGYTF. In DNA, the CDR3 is TGTGCCTGGAGTGTACAGGGGGGAGGCTACACCTTC.

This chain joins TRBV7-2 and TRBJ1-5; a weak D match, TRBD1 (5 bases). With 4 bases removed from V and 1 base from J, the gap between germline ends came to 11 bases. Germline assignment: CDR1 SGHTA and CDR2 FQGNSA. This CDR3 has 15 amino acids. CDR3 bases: TGTGCCAGCAGCTCCCTCCCAGGGAGCAATCAGCCCCAGCATTTT. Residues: CASSSLPGSNQPQHF.

The CDR3 sequence is CASSSGSQLQETQYF. The CDR3 bases are TGTGCCAGCAGTAGCGGGAGTCAGCTTCAAGAGACCCAGTACTTC. The genes are TRBV6-5 and TRBJ2-5, with 8 bases matching TRBD2. The CDR3 loop spans 15 amino acids. Germline values: CDR1 MNHEY, CDR2 SVGAGI. The trim removed 5 bases at V and 2 bases at J, leaving 7 bases unmatched.

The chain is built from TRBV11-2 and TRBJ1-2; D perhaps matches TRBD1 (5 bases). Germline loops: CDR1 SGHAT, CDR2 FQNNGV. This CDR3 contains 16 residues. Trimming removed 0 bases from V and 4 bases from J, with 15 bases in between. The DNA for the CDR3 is TGTGCCAGCAGCTTAGATGCCGCGGGGGTGGCCTATGGCTACACCTTC. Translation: CASSLDAAGVAYGYTF.

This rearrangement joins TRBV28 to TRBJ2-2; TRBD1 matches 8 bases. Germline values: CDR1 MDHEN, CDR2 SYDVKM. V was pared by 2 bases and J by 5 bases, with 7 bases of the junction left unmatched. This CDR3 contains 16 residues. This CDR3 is CASSLGSGGGTGELFF. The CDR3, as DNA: TGTGCCAGCAGTTTAGGGTCAGGGGGCGGTACCGGGGAGCTGTTTTTT.

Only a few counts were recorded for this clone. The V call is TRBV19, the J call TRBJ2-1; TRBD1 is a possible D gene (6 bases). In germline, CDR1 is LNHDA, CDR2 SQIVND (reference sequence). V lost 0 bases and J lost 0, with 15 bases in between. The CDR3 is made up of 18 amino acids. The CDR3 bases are TGTGCCAGTAGTATAGATTCCCCAGGGGCGAGCTCCTACAATGAGCAGTTCTTC. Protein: CASSIDSPGASSYNEQFF.

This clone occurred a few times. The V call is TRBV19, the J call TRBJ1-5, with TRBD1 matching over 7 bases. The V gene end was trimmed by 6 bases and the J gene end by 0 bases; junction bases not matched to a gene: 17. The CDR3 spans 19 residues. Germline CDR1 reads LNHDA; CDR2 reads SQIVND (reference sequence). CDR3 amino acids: CASRDLTGKRGNSNQPQHF. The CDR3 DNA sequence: TGTGCCAGTAGGGATCTGACAGGGAAAAGGGGAAATAGCAATCAGCCCCAGCATTTT.

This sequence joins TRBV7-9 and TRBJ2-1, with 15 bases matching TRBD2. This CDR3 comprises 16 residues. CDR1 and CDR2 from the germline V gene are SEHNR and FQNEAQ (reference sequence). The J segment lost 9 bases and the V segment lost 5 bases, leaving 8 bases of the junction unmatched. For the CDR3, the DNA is TGTGCCAGCAGCCCTAGGACTAGCGGGAGGGTCGGTGAGCAGTTCTTC. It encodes CASSPRTSGRVGEQFF.

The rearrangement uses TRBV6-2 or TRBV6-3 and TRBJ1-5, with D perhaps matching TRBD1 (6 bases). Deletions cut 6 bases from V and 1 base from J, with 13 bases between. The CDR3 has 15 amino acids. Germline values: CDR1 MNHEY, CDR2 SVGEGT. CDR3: CASSLGQISNQPQHF. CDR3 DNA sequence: TGTGCCAGCAGCCTAGGACAGATAAGCAATCAGCCCCAGCATTTT.

CDR3 sequence reads: CSASSLEQDLDTQYF. Written as DNA, the CDR3 is TGCAGTGCTAGTTCCCTCGAACAGGACCTAGATACGCAGTATTTT. The V and J genes are TRBV20-1 and TRBJ2-3, with D possibly being TRBD1 (5 bases). Trimming removed 3 bases at V and 5 bases at J, with 18 bases between. CDR1 DFQATT and CDR2 SNEGSKA come from the germline V gene (reference sequence). This CDR3 has 15 residues.

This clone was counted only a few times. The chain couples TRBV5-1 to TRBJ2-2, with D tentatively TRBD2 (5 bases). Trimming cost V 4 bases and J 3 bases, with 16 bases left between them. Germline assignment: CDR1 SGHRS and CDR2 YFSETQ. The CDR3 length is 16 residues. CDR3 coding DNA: TGCGCCAGCAGCCTCCTGTCAGGAGCGGACACCGGGGAGCTGTTTTTT. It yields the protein CASSLLSGADTGELFF.

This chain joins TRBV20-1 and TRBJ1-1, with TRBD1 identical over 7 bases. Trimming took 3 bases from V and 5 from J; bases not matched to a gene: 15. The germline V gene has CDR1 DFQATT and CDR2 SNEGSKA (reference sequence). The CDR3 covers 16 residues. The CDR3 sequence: CSASQGGRVFGTEAFF. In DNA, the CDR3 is TGCAGTGCTAGTCAAGGGGGCAGGGTTTTTGGGACTGAAGCTTTCTTT.

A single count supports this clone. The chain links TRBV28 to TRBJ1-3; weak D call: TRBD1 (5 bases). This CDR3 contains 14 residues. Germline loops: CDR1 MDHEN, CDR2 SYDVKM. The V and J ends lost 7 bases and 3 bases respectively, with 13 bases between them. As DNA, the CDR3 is TGTGCCAGCATCCCATCGGGGGTTGGAAACACCATATATTTT. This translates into CASIPSGVGNTIYF. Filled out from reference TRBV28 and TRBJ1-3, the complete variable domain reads DVKVTQSSRYLVKRTGEKVFLECVQDMDHENMFWYRQDPGLGLRLIYFSYDVKMKEKGDIPEGYSVSREKKERFSLILESASTNQTSMYLCASIPSGVGNTIYFGEGSWLTVV.

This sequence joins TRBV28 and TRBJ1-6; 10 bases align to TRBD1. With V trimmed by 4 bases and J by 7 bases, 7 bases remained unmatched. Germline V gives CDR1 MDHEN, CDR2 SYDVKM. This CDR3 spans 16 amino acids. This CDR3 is CASSSPGQGINSPLHF. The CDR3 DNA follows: TGTGCCAGCAGTTCTCCGGGACAGGGGATAAATTCACCCCTCCACTTT.

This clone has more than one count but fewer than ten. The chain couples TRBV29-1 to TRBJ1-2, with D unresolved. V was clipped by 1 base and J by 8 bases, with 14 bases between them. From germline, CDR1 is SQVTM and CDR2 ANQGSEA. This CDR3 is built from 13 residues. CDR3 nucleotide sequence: TGCAGCGTTGAAGTAATGTCAGGAACGGGCTACACCTTC. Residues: CSVEVMSGTGYTF.

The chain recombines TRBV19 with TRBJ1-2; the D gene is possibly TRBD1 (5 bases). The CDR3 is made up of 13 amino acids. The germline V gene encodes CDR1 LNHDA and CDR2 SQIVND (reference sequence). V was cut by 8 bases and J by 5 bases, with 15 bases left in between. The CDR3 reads CASRNGGTYGYTF. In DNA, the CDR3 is TGTGCCAGTCGAAACGGGGGAACGTATGGCTACACCTTC.

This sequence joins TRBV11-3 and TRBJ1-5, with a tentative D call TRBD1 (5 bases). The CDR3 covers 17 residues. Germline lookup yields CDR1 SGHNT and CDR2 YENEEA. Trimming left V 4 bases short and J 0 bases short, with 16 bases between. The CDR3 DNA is TGTGCCAGCAGCTCATCCCGGGGGGGGGATAGCAATCAGCCCCAGCATTTT. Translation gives CASSSSRGGDSNQPQHF.

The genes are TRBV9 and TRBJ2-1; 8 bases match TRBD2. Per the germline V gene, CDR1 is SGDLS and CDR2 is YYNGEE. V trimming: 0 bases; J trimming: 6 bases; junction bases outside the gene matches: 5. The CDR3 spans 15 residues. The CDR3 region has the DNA TGTGCCAGCAGCGTAGGTAGCGGGGCCGTCAATGAGCAGTTCTTC. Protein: CASSVGSGAVNEQFF.

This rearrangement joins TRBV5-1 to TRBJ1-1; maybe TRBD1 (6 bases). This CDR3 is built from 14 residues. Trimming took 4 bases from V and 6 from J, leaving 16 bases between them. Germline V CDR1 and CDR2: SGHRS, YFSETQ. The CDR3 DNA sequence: TGCGCCAGCAGCCTGGCCCCAGGGGTGTCTGAAGCTTTCTTT. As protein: CASSLAPGVSEAFF. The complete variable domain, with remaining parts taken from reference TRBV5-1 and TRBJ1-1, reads KAGVTQTPRYLIKTRGQQVTLSCSPISGHRSVSWYQQTPGQGLQFLFEYFSETQRNKGNFPGRFSGRQFSNSRSEMNVSTLELGDSALYLCASSLAPGVSEAFFGQGTRLTVV.

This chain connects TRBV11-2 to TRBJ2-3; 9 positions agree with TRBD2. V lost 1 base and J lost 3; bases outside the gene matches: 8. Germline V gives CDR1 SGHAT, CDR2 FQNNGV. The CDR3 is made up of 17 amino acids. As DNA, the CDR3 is TGTGCCAGCAGCTTAGGTAGTGTAGCGGGAGTAACAGATACGCAGTATTTT. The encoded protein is CASSLGSVAGVTDTQYF.

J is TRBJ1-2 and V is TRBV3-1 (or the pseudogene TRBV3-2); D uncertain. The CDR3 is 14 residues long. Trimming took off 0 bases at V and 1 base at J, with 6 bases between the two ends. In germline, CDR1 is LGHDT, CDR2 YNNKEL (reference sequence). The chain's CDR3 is CASSQDFGNYGYTF. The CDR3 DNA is TGTGCCAGCAGCCAAGATTTCGGTAACTATGGCTACACCTTC.

The CDR3 loop is CASSPGQFNEKLFF. CDR3 coding DNA: TGTGCCAGCAGCCCGGGACAGTTTAATGAAAAACTGTTTTTT. The V and J genes are TRBV28 and TRBJ1-4; 7 bases are a match to TRBD1. V shed 6 bases, J shed 4 bases, and the junction held 5 bases outside the gene matches. This CDR3 is 14 amino acids long. Looked up from germline, CDR1 is MDHEN and CDR2 is SYDVKM.

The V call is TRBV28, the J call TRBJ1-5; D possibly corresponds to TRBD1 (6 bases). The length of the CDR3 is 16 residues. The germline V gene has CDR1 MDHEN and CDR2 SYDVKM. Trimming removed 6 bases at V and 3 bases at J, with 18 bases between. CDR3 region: CASSPTGKGHNQPQHF. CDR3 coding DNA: TGTGCCAGCAGCCCAACAGGGAAAGGGCACAATCAGCCCCAGCATTTT.